The 21 T cell receptor beta chains below were found in one sample sequenced in a study of human T cells and chemical hapten exposure. Time point denoted: patch test 1, 2 weeks after DPC sensitization. Treatment noted: therapeutic diphenylcyclopropenone sensitization with weekly scalp DPC. TCRdb processed the RACE reads anew with MiXCR; each CDR3 protein has one entry. The profile shows around 190,000 distinct CDR3 sequences, approximately 20% of them singletons. The sequenced sample was whole blood, obtained in connection with sensitization to the hapten diphenylcyclopropenone (DPC). The receptors derive from a woman in her fifties or sixties with alopecia areata. Some clones in this sample may be carry-over from other donors' samples.

The chain couples TRBV2 to TRBJ1-5; D unresolved. V was clipped by 4 bases and J by 5 bases, with 9 bases between them. The CDR3 extends over 13 amino acids. Germline V lookup: CDR1 SNHLY, CDR2 FYNNEI. The CDR3 reads CASSGELDQPQHF. The CDR3 bases are TGTGCCAGCAGTGGAGAACTAGATCAGCCCCAGCATTTT.

The rearrangement uses TRBV19 and TRBJ2-3; D not resolved. CDR1 and CDR2 from the germline V gene are LNHDA and SQIVND (reference sequence). Trimming took off 5 bases at V and 6 bases at J, with 21 bases between the two ends. The CDR3 has 16 residues. CDR3 in DNA: TGTGCCAGTAGTTCCCATACCCCGGCAGGCATGGATACGCAGTATTTT. It is translated as CASSSHTPAGMDTQYF.

This chain uses TRBV11-2 with TRBJ1-6; D gene uncertain. V was clipped by 5 bases and J by 0 bases, with 8 bases between them. CDR1 SGHAT and CDR2 FQNNGV come from the germline V gene. The CDR3 covers 15 residues. This chain's CDR3 is CASSTSSSYNSPLHF. CDR3 DNA: TGTGCCAGCAGCACCTCCAGCTCCTATAATTCACCCCTCCACTTT.

CDR3 loop: CASSQVGGRKNIQYF. The CDR3 DNA reads TGCGCCAGCAGCCAAGTGGGGGGCCGAAAAAACATTCAGTACTTC. The J gene is TRBJ2-4, the V gene TRBV4-1, with D perhaps TRBD1 or TRBD2 (6 bases each). Per the germline V gene, CDR1 is MGHRA and CDR2 is YSYEKL. V lost 1 base to trimming and J lost 4 bases, with 11 bases between them. CDR3 length equals 15 residues.

V usage is TRBV5-1 and J usage is TRBJ1-1; D call uncertain. The CDR3 contains 13 residues. Trimming removed 7 bases at V and 11 bases at J, with 21 bases between. The germline gives CDR1 SGHRS, CDR2 YFSETQ. The CDR3 reads CASRPLGEGDAFF. The CDR3 nucleotides are TGCGCCAGCCGCCCATTAGGTGAGGGAGACGCTTTCTTT.

The chain carries TRBV29-1 and TRBJ2-2; the match to TRBD1 covers 9 bases. The CDR3 is 14 amino acids. Per germline, CDR1 SQVTM and CDR2 ANQGSEA. The V and J ends lost 7 bases and 6 bases, in that order; junction bases with no gene match: 9. CDR3 sequence reads: CSAHPGQGSGELFF. The DNA of the CDR3 is TGCAGCGCCCATCCAGGACAGGGGTCCGGGGAGCTGTTTTTT.

This chain uses TRBV4-2 with TRBJ2-7; 7 bases line up with TRBD1. V lost 4 bases and J lost 2; bases outside the gene matches: 8. The CDR3 contains 15 residues. Germline V CDR1 and CDR2: LGHNA, YNFKEQ. The CDR3 sequence: CASSPTGTETYEQYF. The DNA for the CDR3 is TGTGCCAGCAGCCCAACAGGGACAGAGACCTACGAGCAGTACTTC.

The chain has TRBV29-1 and TRBJ2-1; TRBD2 matches at 7 bases. Germline values: CDR1 SQVTM, CDR2 ANQGSEA. The CDR3 has 15 amino acids. V gave up 2 bases and J gave up 7 bases; unmatched junction bases: 11. Written as DNA, the CDR3 is TGCAGCGTTGAAACCCCTAGCGGTAGACTAAATGAGCAGTTCTTC. It is translated as CSVETPSGRLNEQFF.

The chain combines TRBV4-1 with TRBJ1-1; TRBD1 matches 7 bases. The ends lost 3 bases at V and 5 bases at J; junction bases unmatched: 3. Per the germline V gene, CDR1 is MGHRA and CDR2 is YSYEKL. The CDR3 spans 13 residues. CDR3 nucleotide sequence: TGCGCCAGCAGCCAGACAGGGAGAACTGAAGCTTTCTTT. Protein sequence: CASSQTGRTEAFF.

The sample holds a few counts of this clonotype. The gene calls are TRBV6-2 or TRBV6-3 and TRBJ2-3, with TRBD2 identical over 7 bases. The CDR3 totals 16 residues. Trimming removed 4 bases from V and 2 bases from J; junction bases left unmatched: 9. CDR1 and CDR2 (germline): MNHEY, SVGEGT. The CDR3 nucleotides are TGTGCCAGCAGTTCGTTAGCCGGGGGGAACACAGATACGCAGTATTTT. It yields the protein CASSSLAGGNTDTQYF.

A few counts support this clonotype. J is TRBJ1-2 and V is TRBV6-1; D perhaps matches TRBD1 (5 bases). Germline CDR1 and CDR2: MNHNS and SASEGT. The CDR3 has 14 amino acids. The ends were cut back, 5 bases at V and 4 bases at J, with 14 bases in the middle. As DNA, the CDR3 is TGTGCCAGCAGTATTAGGGGTATTGCCTATGGCTACACCTTC. Protein sequence: CASSIRGIAYGYTF.

This clonotype turned up a few times. The chain joins TRBV12-3 or TRBV12-4 to TRBJ2-2; D call uncertain. The V gene lost 8 bases and the J gene lost 5 bases, with 9 bases spanning the gap. This CDR3 spans 12 amino acids. CDR3 coding DNA: TGTGCCAGCCGTCATCAAACCGGGGAGCTGTTTTTT. It specifies CASRHQTGELFF.

J is TRBJ1-2 and V is TRBV12-3 or TRBV12-4; D is unclear. This CDR3 spans 12 amino acids. The germline V and J ends were trimmed by 2 bases and 9 bases, with 10 bases remaining between them. The CDR3 nucleotides read TGTGCCAGCAGTTTATTGGGTGCGCGCTACACCTTC. Protein: CASSLLGARYTF.

V usage is TRBV12-3 or TRBV12-4 and J usage is TRBJ2-1; 10 bases fit TRBD2. The CDR3 sequence is 17 residues long. V lost 5 bases, J lost 9 bases, and 16 bases stayed unmatched. The CDR3 region has the DNA TGTGCCAGCAGTCCCATGAAAAGCGGGAGGGCCGGTAGTGAGCAGTTCTTC. It is translated as CASSPMKSGRAGSEQFF.

This clonotype appeared a few times. The gene calls are TRBV5-4 and TRBJ2-5; D could derive from TRBD1 or TRBD2 (5 bases each). Between the trimmed V and J ends, which lost 7 bases and 0 bases, there was a span of 7 bases. CDR1 and CDR2 (germline): SGHNT, YYREEE (reference sequence). The CDR3 loop spans 12 amino acids. CDR3 sequence reads: CASGGNQETQYF. In nucleotides, the CDR3 is TGTGCCAGCGGGGGAAACCAAGAGACCCAGTACTTC.

The J gene is TRBJ2-7, the V gene TRBV11-1; 9 bases agree with TRBD2. V lost 2 bases, J lost 4 bases, and 6 bases stayed unmatched. This CDR3 comprises 15 residues. Germline CDR1 SGHAT, CDR2 FQDESV (reference sequence). The CDR3 nucleotides read TGTGCCAGCAGCTTACGCCGCGGGAGGGCGTACGAGCAGTACTTC. Its protein product is CASSLRRGRAYEQYF.

The genes are TRBV28 and TRBJ2-7; 7 bases fit TRBD2. V lost 7 bases, J lost 0 bases, and 9 bases stayed unmatched. This CDR3 has 15 residues. From germline, CDR1 is MDHEN and CDR2 SYDVKM. The CDR3 region is CASTLGSGVSYEQYF. CDR3 coding DNA: TGTGCCAGCACTTTGGGGAGCGGGGTCTCCTACGAGCAGTACTTC.

In its sample, this clonotype was seen a few times. V and J are TRBV20-1 and TRBJ2-3, with 13 positions matching TRBD2. J gave up 1 base and V 5 bases, and 12 bases lay outside the gene matches. This CDR3 is built from 18 residues. Germline V gene data show CDR1 as DFQATT and CDR2 as SNEGSKA (reference sequence). CDR3 sequence (DNA): TGCAGTGCTTGGACTAGCGGGAGCCCAGCCGGGGGCACAGATACGCAGTATTTT. Translation: CSAWTSGSPAGGTDTQYF.

This clonotype was observed a few times. The CDR3 region has the DNA TGTGCCAGCAGCTACCAGGGAGGGTACGGATGGGACTATGGCTACACCTTC. It translates to CASSYQGGYGWDYGYTF. The chain has TRBV5-6 and TRBJ1-2; D possibly corresponds to TRBD1 (5 bases). Germline V gene data show CDR1 as SGHDT and CDR2 as YYEEEE. The CDR3 totals 17 residues. V lost 3 bases and J 3 bases, leaving 21 bases between the germline ends.

Only a few counts were recorded for this clonotype. The chain has TRBV7-6 and TRBJ2-2; D ambiguous. From germline, CDR1 is SGHVS and CDR2 FNYEAQ. This CDR3 is built from 13 residues. Trimming stripped 5 bases from V and 3 bases from J, with 7 bases between. CDR3 DNA: TGTGCCAGCAGCCGCCCGGACACCGGGGAGCTGTTTTTT. Protein sequence: CASSRPDTGELFF.

The CDR3 loop is CASSPGARNQETQYF. Written as DNA, the CDR3 is TGTGCCAGCTCACCCGGAGCCCGGAACCAAGAGACCCAGTACTTC. This rearrangement joins TRBV18 to TRBJ2-5; unclear D gene. The V end was cut by 3 bases, the J end by 0 bases, with 11 bases between. Germline V lookup: CDR1 KGHSH, CDR2 LQKENI. The CDR3 is made up of 15 amino acids. Using reference TRBV18 and TRBJ2-5 for the parts outside the CDR3, the full variable domain is NAGVMQNPRHLVRRRGQEARLRCSPMKGHSHVYWYRQLPEEGLKFMVYLQKENIIDESGMPKERFSAEFPKEGPSILRIQQVVRGDSAAYFCASSPGARNQETQYFGPGTRLLVL.